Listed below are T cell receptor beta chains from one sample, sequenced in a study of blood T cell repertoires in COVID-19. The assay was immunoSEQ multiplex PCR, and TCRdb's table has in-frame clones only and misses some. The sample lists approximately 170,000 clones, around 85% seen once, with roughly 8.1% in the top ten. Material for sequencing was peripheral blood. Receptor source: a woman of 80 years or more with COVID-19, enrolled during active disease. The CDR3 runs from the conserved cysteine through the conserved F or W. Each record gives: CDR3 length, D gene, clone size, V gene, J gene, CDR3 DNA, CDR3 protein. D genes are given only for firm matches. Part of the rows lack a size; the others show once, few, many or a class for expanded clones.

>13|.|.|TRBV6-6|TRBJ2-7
TGTGCCAGCAGTAATGGACATAAGTACGAGCAGTACTTC
CASSNGHKYEQYF
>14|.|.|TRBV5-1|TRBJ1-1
TGCGCCAGCAGCCAAGACAGACCGAACACTGAAGCTTTCTTT
CASSQDRPNTEAFF
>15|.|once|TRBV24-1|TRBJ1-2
TGTGCCACCAGTGATTCTCGGGACATTAACTATGGCTACACCTTC
CATSDSRDINYGYTF
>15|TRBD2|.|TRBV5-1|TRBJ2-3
TGCGCCAGCAGCTTGGGGGACTATAACACAGATACGCAGTATTTT
CASSLGDYNTDTQYF
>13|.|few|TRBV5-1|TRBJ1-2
TGCGCCAGCAGCTTGGAAGGAAGAGGAGGCTACACCTTC
CASSLEGRGGYTF
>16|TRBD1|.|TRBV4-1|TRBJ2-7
TGCGCCAGCAGCCAAGCGGGAAGGGGGCTTAGGAACGAGCAGTACTTC
CASSQAGRGLRNEQYF
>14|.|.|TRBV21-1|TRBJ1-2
TGTGCCAGCAGCAAGGAGGACAGGGTTTTTGGCTACACCTTC
CASSKEDRVFGYTF
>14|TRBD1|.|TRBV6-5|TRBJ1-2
TGTGCCAGCAGCCTCGGACAGGGGAACTACGGCTACACCTTC
CASSLGQGNYGYTF
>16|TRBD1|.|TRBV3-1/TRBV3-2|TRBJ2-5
TGTGCCAGCAGCCAAGGGGGACAGGCCATGGGGGAGACCCAGTACTTC
CASSQGGQAMGETQYF
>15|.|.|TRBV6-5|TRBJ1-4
TGTGCCAGCAGTTACTTCGGGGCAACTAATGAAAAACTGTTTTTT
CASSYFGATNEKLFF
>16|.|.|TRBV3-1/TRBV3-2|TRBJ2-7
TGTGCCAGCAGCCCCTCGGGGGGCAGGACACCCTACGAGCAGTACTTC
CASSPSGGRTPYEQYF
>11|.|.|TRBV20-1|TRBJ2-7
TGCAGTGCCCCCCAGGGGTACGAGCAGTACTTC
CSAPQGYEQYF
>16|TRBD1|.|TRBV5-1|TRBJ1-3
TGCGCCAGCAGCCAGGGACAGACCTACTCTGGAAACACCATATATTTT
CASSQGQTYSGNTIYF
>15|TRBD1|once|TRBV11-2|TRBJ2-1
TGTGCCAGCAGCTTAGGTCCAGGGGGCTACAATGAGCAGTTCTTC
CASSLGPGGYNEQFF
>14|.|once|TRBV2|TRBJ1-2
TGTGCCAGCAGTGCCCTGGGGCTCGGCTATGGCTACACCTTC
CASSALGLGYGYTF
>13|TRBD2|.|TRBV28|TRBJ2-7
TGTGCCAGCAGTATGACTAGCGGAGACGAGCAGTACTTC
CASSMTSGDEQYF
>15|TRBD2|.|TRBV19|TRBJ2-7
TGTGCCAGTCGGGGTGGCGGGGGTTCTGCCTACGAGCAGTACTTC
CASRGGGGSAYEQYF
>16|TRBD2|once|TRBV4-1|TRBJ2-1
TGCGCCAGCAGCCCACAACCGGGACTAGCGGCCAATGAGCAGTTCTTC
CASSPQPGLAANEQFF
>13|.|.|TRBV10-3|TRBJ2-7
TGTGCCATCACCGCAGGGACACCCTACGAGCAGTACTTC
CAITAGTPYEQYF
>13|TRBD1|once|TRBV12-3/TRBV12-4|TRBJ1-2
TGTGCCAGCAGGGGGACAGGGAACTATGGCTACACCTTC
CASRGTGNYGYTF
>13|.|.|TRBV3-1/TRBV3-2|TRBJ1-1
TGTGCCAGCAGCCAGAATGGGGCCACTGAAGCTTTCTTT
CASSQNGATEAFF
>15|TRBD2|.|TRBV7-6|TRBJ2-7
TGTGCCAGCAGCTCCCCGACTAGCGGGAGGTACGAGCAGTACTTC
CASSSPTSGRYEQYF
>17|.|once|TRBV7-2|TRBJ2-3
TGTGCCAGCAGCCTTTCATTCAGGGGTGCGGGCACAGATACGCAGTATTTT
CASSLSFRGAGTDTQYF
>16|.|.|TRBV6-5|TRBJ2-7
TGTGCCAGCAGTTACTCGCGTGGCGGGCTCTCCTACGAGCAGTACTTC
CASSYSRGGLSYEQYF
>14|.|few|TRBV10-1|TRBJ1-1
TGCGCCAGCAGGACAGCGTTCCCGAACACTGAAGCTTTCTTT
CASRTAFPNTEAFF
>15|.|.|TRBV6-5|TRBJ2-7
TGTGCCAGCAGTCAGGGGAGTACGGTCAGGGGTGAGCAGTACTTC
CASSQGSTVRGEQYF
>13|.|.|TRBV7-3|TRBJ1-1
TGTGCCAGCAGCAAACAGGGAAGCACTGAAGCTTTCTTT
CASSKQGSTEAFF
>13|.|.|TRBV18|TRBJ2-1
TGTGCCAGCTCACCACCGTACTACGGTGAGCAGTTCTTC
CASSPPYYGEQFF
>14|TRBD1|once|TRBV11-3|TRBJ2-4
TGTGCCAGCGGACAGGGCCTAGCCAAAAACATTCAGTACTTC
CASGQGLAKNIQYF
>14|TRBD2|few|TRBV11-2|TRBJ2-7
TGTGCCAGCAGCTTTGGGTCTAGCGGTGAGGAGCAGTACTTC
CASSFGSSGEEQYF
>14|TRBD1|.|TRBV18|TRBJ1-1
TGTGCCAGCTCACCGGGACAGCTAAACACTGAAGCTTTCTTT
CASSPGQLNTEAFF
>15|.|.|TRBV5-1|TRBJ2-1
TGCGCCAGCAGCTTGGCAGGCAGTACCAACAATGAGCAGTTCTTC
CASSLAGSTNNEQFF
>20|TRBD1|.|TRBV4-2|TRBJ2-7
TGTGCCAGCAGCCACTTCCGGACAGGGGGCGAGATCCTGCGCTTTGACGAGCAGTACTTC
CASSHFRTGGEILRFDEQYF
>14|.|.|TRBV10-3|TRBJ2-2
TGTGCCATCAGTGAGGCCAGTTCGACCGGGGAGCTGTTTTTT
CAISEASSTGELFF
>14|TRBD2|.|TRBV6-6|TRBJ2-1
TGTGCCAGCCGCCTTCCCAGCGGGGGTAACGAGCAGTTCTTC
CASRLPSGGNEQFF
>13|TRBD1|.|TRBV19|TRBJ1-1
TGTGCCAGTACCTCGGACAGGGGGTATGAAGCTTTCTTT
CASTSDRGYEAFF
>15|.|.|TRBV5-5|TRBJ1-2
TGTGCCAGCAGCCCGGGGAGGGGTTCTCTCTATGGCTACACCTTC
CASSPGRGSLYGYTF
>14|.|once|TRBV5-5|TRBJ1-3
TGTGCCAGCCACGTTTCGGGGTCTGGAAACACCATATATTTT
CASHVSGSGNTIYF
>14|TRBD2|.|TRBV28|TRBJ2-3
TGTGCCAACCAAGCGGGAGGTGACATAGATACGCAGTATTTT
CANQAGGDIDTQYF
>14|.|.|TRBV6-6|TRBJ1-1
TGTGCCAGCCTTTTGGTGGGGCCGAACACTGAAGCTTTCTTT
CASLLVGPNTEAFF
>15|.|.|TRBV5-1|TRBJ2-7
TGCGCCAGCAGCCCCGGGACTTCCCCCTCCTACGAGCAGTACTTC
CASSPGTSPSYEQYF
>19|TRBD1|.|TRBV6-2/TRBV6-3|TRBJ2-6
TGTGCCAGCAGTTACTCGAAAACAGGGGCCCTCTCTGGGGCCAACGTCCTGACTTTC
CASSYSKTGALSGANVLTF
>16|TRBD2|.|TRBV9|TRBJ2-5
TGTGCCAGCAGCTCCTGGGGTAGCGGGGGGGTTGAGACCCAGTACTTC
CASSSWGSGGVETQYF
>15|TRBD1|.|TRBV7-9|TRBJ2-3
TGTGCCAGCAGTTCCGGACAGGGGGCCCCAGATACGCAGTATTTT
CASSSGQGAPDTQYF
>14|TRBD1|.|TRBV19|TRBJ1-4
TGTGCCAGTAGTCTTGGGACAGGGCGAGGAAAACTGTTTTTT
CASSLGTGRGKLFF
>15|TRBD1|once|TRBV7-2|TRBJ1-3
TGTGCCAGCAGCACCCGACAGGGAGCAGGAAACACCATATATTTT
CASSTRQGAGNTIYF
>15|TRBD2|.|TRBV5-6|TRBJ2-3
TGTGCCAGCAGCTCCGGGACTAGCGGCACAGATACGCAGTATTTT
CASSSGTSGTDTQYF
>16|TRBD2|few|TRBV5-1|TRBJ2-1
TGCGCCAGCAGCCCGTCTCGGACTAGCGGCGACAATGAGCAGTTCTTC
CASSPSRTSGDNEQFF